The 32 T cell receptor beta chains listed next were all sequenced from one sample in a study of blood T cell repertoires in COVID-19. TCRdb's table, derived via immunoSEQ multiplex PCR, lists solely in-frame clones and lacks some. The sample contains more than 250,000 clones, roughly 86% of which appear only once. The sequenced sample was peripheral blood. The receptors originated from a human donor in a cohort sampled during active COVID-19.

The CDR3 DNA reads TGCGCCAGCAGCCAAGGCACGGACAGGGCCAATAACTATGGCTACACCTTC. This codes for CASSQGTDRANNYGYTF. V gene TRBV4-3 combines with J gene TRBJ1-2, with 8 bases that match TRBD1. This CDR3 spans 17 amino acids. V shed 1 base, J shed 1 base, and the junction held 8 bases outside the gene matches. Germline CDR1 reads LGHNA; CDR2 reads YSLEER.

This chain connects TRBV4-3 to TRBJ2-5, with D possibly being TRBD2 (5 bases). There are 15 residues in the CDR3. Germline CDR1 is LGHNA and CDR2 is YSLEER. V was trimmed by 0 bases and J by 2 bases, leaving 10 bases between them. The CDR3 DNA is TGCGCCAGCAGCCAAGATCGCCTAGCACAAGAGACCCAGTACTTC. It is translated as CASSQDRLAQETQYF.

The chain uses TRBV18 and TRBJ2-7; 7 nucleotides line up with TRBD1. The CDR3 runs 12 residues. CDR1 is KGHSH and CDR2 is LQKENI in the germline V gene. The J segment lost 6 bases and the V segment lost 2 bases, leaving 1 base of the junction unmatched. The DNA of the CDR3 is TGTGCCAGCTCACCATCAGGGGGCGAGCAGTACTTC. Encoded protein: CASSPSGGEQYF. The full variable domain, completed using reference TRBV18 and TRBJ2-7, is NAGVMQNPRHLVRRRGQEARLRCSPMKGHSHVYWYRQLPEEGLKFMVYLQKENIIDESGMPKERFSAEFPKEGPSILRIQQVVRGDSAAYFCASSPSGGEQYFGPGTRLTVT.

The chain recombines TRBV4-1 with TRBJ1-2; D perhaps matches TRBD1 (5 bases). CDR1 MGHRA and CDR2 YSYEKL come from the germline V gene. This CDR3 region has 14 residues. Trimming stripped 4 bases from V and 6 bases from J, with 15 bases between. In DNA, the CDR3 is TGCGCCAGCAGCCGCCCCGGACAAATCGATGGCTACACCTTC. Translated: CASSRPGQIDGYTF.

The rearrangement links TRBV9 to TRBJ2-7; TRBD2 matches 7 bases. Germline CDR1 reads SGDLS; CDR2 reads YYNGEE. CDR3 length equals 16 residues. V was clipped by 0 bases and J by 0 bases; unmatched bases: 6. DNA of the CDR3: TGTGCCAGCAGCGTAGCTCCTAGCGGACGCTCCTACGAGCAGTACTTC. It encodes CASSVAPSGRSYEQYF.

This chain links TRBV18 with TRBJ1-2; the match to TRBD1 covers 10 bases. This CDR3 contains 17 residues. CDR1 and CDR2 from the germline V gene are KGHSH and LQKENI. The junction had 7 bases not matched to a gene; V was cut back by 1 base and J by 2 bases. The chain's CDR3 is CASSPRGGTGANYGYTF. The CDR3 coding sequence is TGTGCCAGCTCACCACGGGGAGGGACAGGGGCAAACTATGGCTACACCTTC. The full variable domain, completed using reference TRBV18 and TRBJ1-2, is NAGVMQNPRHLVRRRGQEARLRCSPMKGHSHVYWYRQLPEEGLKFMVYLQKENIIDESGMPKERFSAEFPKEGPSILRIQQVVRGDSAAYFCASSPRGGTGANYGYTFGSGTRLTVV.

V gene TRBV20-1 combines with J gene TRBJ2-1; possibly TRBD2 for D (6 bases). V lost 8 bases to trimming and J lost 10 bases, with 12 bases between them. The CDR3 has 10 amino acids. Germline loops: CDR1 DFQATT, CDR2 SNEGSKA (reference sequence). CDR3 residues: CSLLREEQFF. The CDR3 DNA follows: TGCAGTCTATTACGGGAGGAGCAGTTCTTC.

This clone appeared once. This chain joins TRBV7-8 and TRBJ2-7; tentatively, D is TRBD2 (6 bases). CDR3 length equals 17 residues. The germline V gene encodes CDR1 SGHVS and CDR2 FQNEAQ. V was shortened by 1 base and J by 3 bases, with 19 bases between the two germline ends. Written as DNA, the CDR3 is TGTGCCAGCAGCTTAGATACAGAATGGACTATCAACTACGAGCAGTACTTC. Protein product: CASSLDTEWTINYEQYF.

CDR3 coding DNA: TGTGCCAGCAGGACAGGCGCCGTAGGCACAGATACGCAGTATTTT. Translating it yields CASRTGAVGTDTQYF. This chain links TRBV27 with TRBJ2-3; D may be TRBD1 (6 bases). CDR1 is MNHEY, CDR2 SMNVEV, per germline (reference sequence). This CDR3 is 15 amino acids long. Between the trimmed V and J ends, which lost 6 bases and 1 base, there was a span of 14 bases.

The V and J genes are TRBV27 and TRBJ1-4, with 10 bases fitting TRBD1. CDR3 length: 14 residues. After removal of 8 bases from V and 7 bases from J, the junction contained 7 bases not matched to a gene. The germline gives CDR1 MNHEY, CDR2 SMNVEV (reference sequence). The CDR3 protein is CASAPGTGVEKLFF. The CDR3, as DNA: TGTGCCAGCGCCCCCGGGACAGGGGTTGAAAAACTGTTTTTT.

The chain is built from TRBV19 and TRBJ1-2; D remains ambiguous. Germline-derived CDR1 and CDR2 are LNHDA and SQIVND (reference sequence). The CDR3 is 13 residues long. Trimming removed 6 bases from V and 3 bases from J, with 11 bases in between. CDR3 nucleotides: TGTGCCAGTAGGACCCGGGTGGACTATGGCTACACCTTC. This encodes CASRTRVDYGYTF.

V and J are TRBV24-1 and TRBJ1-1, with a tentative D call TRBD1 (5 bases). Germline V gene data show CDR1 as KGHDR and CDR2 as SFDVKD. The CDR3 consists of 15 residues. V lost 1 base and J 3 bases, leaving 11 bases between the germline ends. Here the CDR3 reads CATSDLGRADTEAFF. As DNA, the CDR3 is TGTGCCACCAGTGATTTAGGCAGGGCAGACACTGAAGCTTTCTTT.

In this sample, this clone turned up once. The V call is TRBV4-3, the J call TRBJ1-5; 8 bases map to TRBD1. The CDR3 has 16 amino acids. With 3 bases clipped from V and 6 bases from J, the junction kept 10 bases outside the gene matches. Germline V gene sequence: CDR1 LGHNA, CDR2 YSLEER. This chain's CDR3 is CASSQSKQGVGQPQHF. In DNA form, the CDR3 reads TGCGCCAGCAGCCAGTCCAAACAGGGGGTAGGTCAGCCCCAGCATTTT.

The chain uses TRBV5-1 and TRBJ2-7, with D possibly matching TRBD2 (5 bases). Germline V gene data show CDR1 as SGHRS and CDR2 as YFSETQ. The CDR3 length is 14 residues. Deletions cut 2 bases from V and 0 bases from J, with 9 bases between. The CDR3 sequence: CASSLTTSSYEQYF. In DNA form, the CDR3 reads TGCGCCAGCAGCTTAACAACTAGCTCCTACGAGCAGTACTTC.

The rearrangement links TRBV4-1 to TRBJ2-7; weak D call: TRBD2 (7 bases). Germline V gives CDR1 MGHRA, CDR2 YSYEKL. V was trimmed by 0 bases and J by 1 base, leaving 13 bases between them. The CDR3 extends over 16 amino acids. CDR3 sequence reads: CASSQDSGGPSYEQYF. The CDR3, as DNA: TGCGCCAGCAGCCAAGACTCGGGGGGCCCATCCTACGAGCAGTACTTC.

The V gene is TRBV27, the J gene TRBJ2-6; D ambiguous. The CDR3 extends over 14 amino acids. The V gene's germline CDR1 is MNHEY and CDR2 SMNVEV (reference sequence). Trimming removed 3 bases at V and 4 bases at J, with 7 bases between. The CDR3 coding sequence is TGTGCCAGCAGTTTTTTCTCCGGGGCCAACGTCCTGACTTTC. Translated: CASSFFSGANVLTF. Full variable domain (missing parts from reference TRBV27 and TRBJ2-6): EAQVTQNPRYLITVTGKKLTVTCSQNMNHEYMSWYRQDPGLGLRQIYYSMNVEVTDKGDVPEGYKVSRKEKRNFPLILESPSPNQTSLYFCASSFFSGANVLTFGAGSRLTVL.

The genes are TRBV7-9 and TRBJ2-7; unclear D gene. Trimming took off 5 bases at V and 0 bases at J, with 8 bases between the two ends. The CDR3 length is 13 residues. The germline V gene has CDR1 SEHNR and CDR2 FQNEAQ (reference sequence). The CDR3 spells CASSPSSSYEQYF. As DNA, the CDR3 is TGTGCCAGCAGCCCATCGAGCTCCTACGAGCAGTACTTC.

J is TRBJ1-2 and V is TRBV5-1, with 7 positions matching TRBD1. J gave up 4 bases and V 3 bases, and 3 bases lay outside the gene matches. The CDR3 spans 13 residues. Germline V CDR1 and CDR2: SGHRS, YFSETQ. The CDR3 loop reads CASSSDRVYGYTF. In DNA, the CDR3 is TGCGCCAGCAGCTCAGACAGGGTCTATGGCTACACCTTC.

Only a few counts were recorded for this clone. This chain links TRBV11-2 with TRBJ2-3; 11 bases line up with TRBD2. This CDR3 comprises 16 residues. CDR1 is SGHAT, CDR2 FQNNGV, per germline. The V gene end was trimmed by 3 bases and the J gene end by 3 bases; junction bases not matched to a gene: 5. The CDR3 DNA reads as TGTGCCAGCAGCTTTACGAGGACTAGCGGGACAGATACGCAGTATTTT. Its translation: CASSFTRTSGTDTQYF.

V is TRBV30 and J is TRBJ1-2, with no clear D. Trimming removed 1 base at V and 4 bases at J, with 19 bases between. Germline loops: CDR1 GTSNPN, CDR2 SVGIG (reference sequence). The CDR3 is 16 amino acids. CDR3 sequence: CAWSGPIRTHTYGYTF. In nucleotides, the CDR3 is TGTGCCTGGAGTGGCCCAATCAGAACACACACCTATGGCTACACCTTC.

This sequence joins TRBV19 and TRBJ1-1; D is unclear. The CDR3 has 14 residues. Germline V lookup: CDR1 LNHDA, CDR2 SQIVND (reference sequence). V was clipped by 6 bases and J by 3 bases, with 14 bases between them. The CDR3 region is CASSRSDRYTEAFF. CDR3 nucleotides: TGTGCCAGTAGCAGAAGCGACCGGTACACTGAAGCTTTCTTT.

This clone was observed once. The sample has other DNA sequences that encode this CDR3 too. The chain is built from TRBV7-2 and TRBJ1-2; D possibly corresponds to TRBD1 (6 bases). The germline CDR1 and CDR2 sequences are SGHTA and FQGNSA. The CDR3 has 13 residues. V was trimmed by 1 base and J by 3 bases, leaving 6 bases between them. The CDR3 region is CASSLEGDYGYTF. CDR3 nucleotides: TGTGCCAGCAGCTTAGAGGGGGACTATGGCTACACCTTC.

V and J are TRBV11-3 and TRBJ1-5, with 10 positions matching TRBD1. The CDR3 spans 17 residues. J gave up 5 bases and V 4 bases, and 11 bases lay outside the gene matches. CDR1 is SGHNT, CDR2 YENEEA, per germline. The CDR3 DNA reads as TGTGCCAGCAGCTCTTCCCGACAGGGGGCTCTATATCAGCCCCAGCATTTT. Residues: CASSSSRQGALYQPQHF. The variable domain in full, with the rest retrieved from reference TRBV11-3 and TRBJ1-5, is EAGVVQSPRYKIIEKKQPVAFWCNPISGHNTLYWYLQNLGQGPELLIRYENEEAVDDSQLPKDRFSAERLKGVDSTLKIQPAELGDSAVYLCASSSSRQGALYQPQHFGDGTRLSIL.

The V and J genes are TRBV7-8 and TRBJ2-1; 8 bases agree with TRBD2. Per germline, CDR1 SGHVS and CDR2 FQNEAQ. This CDR3 spans 13 amino acids. The ends lost 7 bases at V and 8 bases at J; junction bases unmatched: 7. The DNA for the CDR3 is TGTGCCAGCAATAGCGGGACAATTGATGAGCAGTTCTTC. Amino acids: CASNSGTIDEQFF.

The chain employs TRBV6-6 and TRBJ1-1; 10 bases match TRBD1. The CDR3 is 13 residues long. CDR1 and CDR2 from the germline V gene are MNHNY and SVGAGI (reference sequence). With 8 bases clipped from V and 4 bases from J, the junction kept 4 bases outside the gene matches. CDR3 nucleotide sequence: TGTGCCAGCTACCGGGACAGGGGCACTGAAGCTTTCTTT. It codes for CASYRDRGTEAFF.

The chain has TRBV9 and TRBJ1-3; D remains ambiguous. Germline assignment: CDR1 SGDLS and CDR2 YYNGEE. V gave up 0 bases and J gave up 9 bases, with 16 bases separating them. There are 15 residues in the CDR3. CDR3 loop: CASSVALADAGTIYF. DNA of the CDR3: TGTGCCAGCAGCGTAGCCTTGGCAGACGCGGGCACCATATATTTT.

The chain uses TRBV19 and TRBJ2-7; 7 bases map to TRBD2. The J segment lost 3 bases and the V segment lost 8 bases, leaving 10 bases of the junction unmatched. The CDR3 is 14 residues long. The germline gives CDR1 LNHDA, CDR2 SQIVND (reference sequence). The CDR3 DNA sequence: TGTGCCAGTGAGAGAGGGGAGGGAGACTACGAGCAGTACTTC. This encodes CASERGEGDYEQYF.

The rearrangement links TRBV9 to TRBJ1-1; D remains ambiguous. Germline V gives CDR1 SGDLS, CDR2 YYNGEE. V lost 4 bases, J lost 3 bases, and 7 bases lay in between. The CDR3 contains 12 residues. CDR3: CASSQRDTEAFF. DNA for the CDR3: TGTGCCAGCAGCCAGAGGGACACTGAAGCTTTCTTT.

The J gene is TRBJ2-7, the V gene TRBV7-8; 7 positions match TRBD1. Germline V CDR1 and CDR2: SGHVS, FQNEAQ. Unmatched junction bases numbered 10, after V lost 1 base and J lost 1 base. CDR3 size: 17 residues. CDR3 in amino acids: CASSLGRFSDRSYEQYF. CDR3 nucleotide sequence: TGTGCCAGCAGCTTAGGAAGATTCTCGGACAGGTCCTACGAGCAGTACTTC.

The gene calls are TRBV2 and TRBJ1-5; D is unresolved. Between the trimmed V and J ends, which lost 4 bases and 0 bases, there was a span of 7 bases. The CDR3 is 14 residues long. Germline loops: CDR1 SNHLY, CDR2 FYNNEI. CDR3 amino acids: CASSVGDSNQPQHF. DNA for the CDR3: TGTGCCAGCAGTGTCGGGGATAGCAATCAGCCCCAGCATTTT.

This chain connects TRBV6-4 to TRBJ2-3; a weak D match, TRBD2 (5 bases). Between the trimmed V and J ends, which lost 6 bases and 0 bases, there was a span of 16 bases. This CDR3 has 16 amino acids. Germline lookup yields CDR1 MRHNA and CDR2 SNTAGT. The CDR3: CASSPGWESSTDTQYF. The CDR3 DNA sequence: TGTGCCAGCAGCCCCGGTTGGGAGAGTAGCACAGATACGCAGTATTTT.

The CDR3 DNA is TGTGCCAGCAGGACTCCGGGACAGGGGAGACGCGAGCAGTACTTC. Protein: CASRTPGQGRREQYF. The chain employs TRBV28 and TRBJ2-7, with 10 bases identical to TRBD1. V lost 6 bases, J lost 6 bases, and 11 bases stayed unmatched. CDR3 length: 15 amino acids. CDR1 MDHEN and CDR2 SYDVKM come from the germline V gene.